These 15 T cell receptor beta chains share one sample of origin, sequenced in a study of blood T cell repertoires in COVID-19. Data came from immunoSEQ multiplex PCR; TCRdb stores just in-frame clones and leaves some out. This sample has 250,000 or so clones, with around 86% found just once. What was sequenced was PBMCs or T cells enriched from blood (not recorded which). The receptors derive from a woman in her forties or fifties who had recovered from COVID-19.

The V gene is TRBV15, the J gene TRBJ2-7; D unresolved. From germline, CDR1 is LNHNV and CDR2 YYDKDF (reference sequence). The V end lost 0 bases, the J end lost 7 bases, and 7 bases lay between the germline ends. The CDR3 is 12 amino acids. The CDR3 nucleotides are TGTGCCACCAGCAGAGATTGGGCGGAGCAGTACTTC. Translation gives CATSRDWAEQYF.

The CDR3 coding sequence is TGTGCCAGCAGCTCGCCACTAGCGGGGGGTGGAGAGCAGTACTTC. Its translation: CASSSPLAGGGEQYF. The rearrangement uses TRBV7-9 and TRBJ2-7, with 12 positions matching TRBD2. J was trimmed by 7 bases and V by 4 bases; bases with no gene match: 8. Germline-derived CDR1 and CDR2 are SEHNR and FQNEAQ (reference sequence). The CDR3 runs 15 residues. Combining the CDR3 with reference TRBV7-9 and TRBJ2-7 gives the whole variable domain DTGVSQNPRHKITKRGQNVTFRCDPISEHNRLYWYRQTLGQGPEFLTYFQNEAQLEKSRLLSDRFSAERPKGSFSTLEIQRTEQGDSAMYLCASSSPLAGGGEQYFGPGTRLTVT.

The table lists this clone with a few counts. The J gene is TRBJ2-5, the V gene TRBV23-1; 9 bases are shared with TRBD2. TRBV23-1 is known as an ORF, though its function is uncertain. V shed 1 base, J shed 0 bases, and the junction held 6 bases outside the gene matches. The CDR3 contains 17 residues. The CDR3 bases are TGCGCCAGCAGTCAATTTAATCCTAGCGGGAACCAAGAGACCCAGTACTTC. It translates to CASSQFNPSGNQETQYF.

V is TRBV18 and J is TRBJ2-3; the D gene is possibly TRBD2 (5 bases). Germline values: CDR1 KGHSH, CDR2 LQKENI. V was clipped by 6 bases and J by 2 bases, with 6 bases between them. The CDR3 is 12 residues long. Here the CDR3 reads CASSGDTDTQYF. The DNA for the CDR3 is TGTGCCAGCTCGGGAGACACAGATACGCAGTATTTT.

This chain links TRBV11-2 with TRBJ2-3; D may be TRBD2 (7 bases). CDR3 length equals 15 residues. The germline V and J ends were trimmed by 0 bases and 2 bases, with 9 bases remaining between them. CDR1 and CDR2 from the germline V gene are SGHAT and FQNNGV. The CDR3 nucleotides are TGTGCCAGCAGCTTAGACGGGGGGCCCACAGATACGCAGTATTTT. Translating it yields CASSLDGGPTDTQYF. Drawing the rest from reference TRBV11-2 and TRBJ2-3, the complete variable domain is EAGVAQSPRYKIIEKRQSVAFWCNPISGHATLYWYQQILGQGPKLLIQFQNNGVVDDSQLPKDRFSAERLKGVDSTLKIQPAKLEDSAVYLCASSLDGGPTDTQYFGPGTRLTVL.

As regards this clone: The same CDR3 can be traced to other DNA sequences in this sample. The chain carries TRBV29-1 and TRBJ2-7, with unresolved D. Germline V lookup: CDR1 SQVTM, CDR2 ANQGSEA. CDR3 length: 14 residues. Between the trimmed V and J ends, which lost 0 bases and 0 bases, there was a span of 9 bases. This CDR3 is CSVEETRSSYEQYF. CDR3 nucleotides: TGCAGCGTTGAAGAGACACGAAGCTCCTACGAGCAGTACTTC.

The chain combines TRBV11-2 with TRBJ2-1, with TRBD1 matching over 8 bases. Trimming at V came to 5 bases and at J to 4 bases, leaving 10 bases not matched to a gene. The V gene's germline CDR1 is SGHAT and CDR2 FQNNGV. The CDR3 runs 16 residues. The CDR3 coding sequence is TGTGCCAGCAGCCCCGGGGACAGGCAAGGTTACAATGAGCAGTTCTTC. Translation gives CASSPGDRQGYNEQFF.

The CDR3 DNA reads TGTGCCAGCAGTAACGGACTAGCGGGAGGAGTTGAGCAGTTCTTC. Its translation is CASSNGLAGGVEQFF. The J gene is TRBJ2-1, the V gene TRBV6-4, with 14 nucleotides matching TRBD2. V was pared by 5 bases and J by 9 bases, with 6 bases of the junction left unmatched. CDR1 MRHNA and CDR2 SNTAGT come from the germline V gene. The CDR3 length is 15 residues.

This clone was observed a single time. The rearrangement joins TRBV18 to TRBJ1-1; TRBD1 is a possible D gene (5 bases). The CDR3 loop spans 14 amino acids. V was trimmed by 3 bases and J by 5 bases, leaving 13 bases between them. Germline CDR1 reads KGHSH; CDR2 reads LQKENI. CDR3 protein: CASSPVEGRTEAFF. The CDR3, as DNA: TGTGCCAGCTCACCCGTTGAGGGGAGGACTGAAGCTTTCTTT.

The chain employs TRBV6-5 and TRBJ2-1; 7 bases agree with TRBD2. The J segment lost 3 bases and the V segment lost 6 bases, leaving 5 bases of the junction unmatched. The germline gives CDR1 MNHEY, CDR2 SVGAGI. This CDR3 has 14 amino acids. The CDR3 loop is CASRRAGLYNEQFF. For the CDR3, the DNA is TGTGCCAGCAGAAGAGCGGGACTCTACAATGAGCAGTTCTTC.

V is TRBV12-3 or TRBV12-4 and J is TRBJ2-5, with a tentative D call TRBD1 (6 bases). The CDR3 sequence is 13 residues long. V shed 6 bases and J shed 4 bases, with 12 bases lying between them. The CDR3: CASSPPGVETQYF. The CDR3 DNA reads TGTGCCAGCAGCCCTCCAGGGGTAGAGACCCAGTACTTC.

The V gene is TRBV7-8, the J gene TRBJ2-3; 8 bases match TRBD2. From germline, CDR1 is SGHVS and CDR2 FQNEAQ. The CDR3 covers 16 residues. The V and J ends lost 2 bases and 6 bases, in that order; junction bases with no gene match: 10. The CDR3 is CASSLILGGAGDTQYF. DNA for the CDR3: TGTGCCAGCAGCTTAATTCTCGGGGGGGCAGGGGATACGCAGTATTTT.

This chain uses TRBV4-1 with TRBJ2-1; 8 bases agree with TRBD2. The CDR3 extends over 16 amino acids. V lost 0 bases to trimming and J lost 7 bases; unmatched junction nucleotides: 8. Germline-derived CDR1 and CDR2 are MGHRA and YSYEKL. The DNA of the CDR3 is TGCGCCAGCAGCCAAGAGGGAAGACGCGGGGGGAATGAGCAGTTCTTC. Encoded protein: CASSQEGRRGGNEQFF.

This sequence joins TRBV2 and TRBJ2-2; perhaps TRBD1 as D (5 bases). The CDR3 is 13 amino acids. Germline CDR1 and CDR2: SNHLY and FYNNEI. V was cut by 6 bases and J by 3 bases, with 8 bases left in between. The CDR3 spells CASRTRDTGELFF. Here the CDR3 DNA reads TGTGCCAGCAGAACCAGGGACACCGGGGAGCTGTTTTTT.

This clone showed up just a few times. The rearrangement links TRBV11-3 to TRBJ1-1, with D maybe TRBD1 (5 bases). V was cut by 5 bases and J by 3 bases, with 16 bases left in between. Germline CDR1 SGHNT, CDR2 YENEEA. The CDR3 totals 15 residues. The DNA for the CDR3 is TGTGCCAGCAGCCCCACGGGGGGGGAGGACACTGAAGCTTTCTTT. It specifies CASSPTGGEDTEAFF.